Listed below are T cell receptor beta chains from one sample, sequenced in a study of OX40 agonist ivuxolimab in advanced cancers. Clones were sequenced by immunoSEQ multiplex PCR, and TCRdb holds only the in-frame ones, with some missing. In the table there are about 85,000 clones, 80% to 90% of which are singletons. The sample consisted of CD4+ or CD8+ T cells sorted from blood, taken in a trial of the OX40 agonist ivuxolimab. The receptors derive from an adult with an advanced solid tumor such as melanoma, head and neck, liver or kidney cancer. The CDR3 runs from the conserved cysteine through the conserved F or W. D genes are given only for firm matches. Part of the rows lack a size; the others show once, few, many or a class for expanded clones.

cdr3_nt: TGTGCCAGCAGCCCTGTGGCCCTTAGACGGAATAACTATGGCTACACCTTC
cdr3_aa: CASSPVALRRNNYGYTF
clone_size: .
j_call: TRBJ1-2
v_call: TRBV7-9
d_call: .

cdr3_nt: TGTGCCAGCAGCTTACGGGCAGAGATATTACTGAATCGGGAAAAACTGTTTTTT
cdr3_aa: CASSLRAEILLNREKLFF
clone_size: .
j_call: TRBJ1-4
v_call: TRBV7-2
d_call: .

cdr3_nt: TGTGCCAGCAGTCAAGACAGGGACACTGAAGCTTTCTTT
cdr3_aa: CASSQDRDTEAFF
clone_size: few
j_call: TRBJ1-1
v_call: TRBV7-6
d_call: TRBD1

cdr3_nt: TGTGCCAGCAGTGACCTCTACAATGAGCAGTTCTTC
cdr3_aa: CASSDLYNEQFF
clone_size: .
j_call: TRBJ2-1
v_call: TRBV6-4
d_call: .

cdr3_nt: TGTGCCAGCAGCTTAACGACTAGCGGGGGGGCCAGAAATGAGCAGTTCTTC
cdr3_aa: CASSLTTSGGARNEQFF
clone_size: .
j_call: TRBJ2-1
v_call: TRBV7-2
d_call: TRBD2

cdr3_nt: TGCGCCAGCAGCCAAGCTGGGGCCTACAATGAGCAGTTCTTC
cdr3_aa: CASSQAGAYNEQFF
clone_size: .
j_call: TRBJ2-1
v_call: TRBV4-3
d_call: .

cdr3_nt: TGTGCCAGCATGGTATCCCCTAATCAGCCCCAGCATTTT
cdr3_aa: CASMVSPNQPQHF
clone_size: few
j_call: TRBJ1-5
v_call: TRBV2
d_call: .

cdr3_nt: TGTGCCACCAGCAGAGATTGGGCTAGGATCCAAAACAATGAGCAGTTCTTC
cdr3_aa: CATSRDWARIQNNEQFF
clone_size: .
j_call: TRBJ2-1
v_call: TRBV15
d_call: .

cdr3_nt: TGTGCCAGCAGTGCAGGGACCTACAACACCATATATTTT
cdr3_aa: CASSAGTYNTIYF
clone_size: .
j_call: TRBJ1-3
v_call: TRBV28
d_call: .

cdr3_nt: TGTGCCAGCATTCGACCCCTTTGGGAGACCCAGTACTTC
cdr3_aa: CASIRPLWETQYF
clone_size: .
j_call: TRBJ2-5
v_call: TRBV6-1
d_call: .

cdr3_nt: TGTGCCAGCTCACCTCTGCCGGCGACAGATTCACCCCTCCACTTT
cdr3_aa: CASSPLPATDSPLHF
clone_size: .
j_call: TRBJ1-6
v_call: TRBV18
d_call: .

cdr3_nt: TGTGCCAGCAGCTTAGAACCGGGGGTGAACACTGAAGCTTTCTTT
cdr3_aa: CASSLEPGVNTEAFF
clone_size: .
j_call: TRBJ1-1
v_call: TRBV11-2
d_call: .

cdr3_nt: TGTGCCAGCAGCGGTAGTAGCGGGGGGGACCTCAGCTCCTACAATGAGCAGTTCTTC
cdr3_aa: CASSGSSGGDLSSYNEQFF
clone_size: .
j_call: TRBJ2-1
v_call: TRBV9
d_call: TRBD2

cdr3_nt: TGTGCCAGCAGTTTGAGGAGCTCCTATAATTCACCCCTCCACTTT
cdr3_aa: CASSLRSSYNSPLHF
clone_size: .
j_call: TRBJ1-6
v_call: TRBV28
d_call: .

cdr3_nt: TGCGCCAGCAGCCCCCAGGTCCGGGGCTATGGCTACACCTTC
cdr3_aa: CASSPQVRGYGYTF
clone_size: .
j_call: TRBJ1-2
v_call: TRBV4-1
d_call: .

cdr3_nt: TGTGCCAGCAGCCAGGTAGTGACCTACGAGCAGTACTTC
cdr3_aa: CASSQVVTYEQYF
clone_size: .
j_call: TRBJ2-7
v_call: TRBV16
d_call: .

cdr3_nt: TGCGCCAGCAGCTTCACAGGGGGCGCGGACGGGGAGCTGTTTTTT
cdr3_aa: CASSFTGGADGELFF
clone_size: .
j_call: TRBJ2-2
v_call: TRBV5-1
d_call: TRBD1